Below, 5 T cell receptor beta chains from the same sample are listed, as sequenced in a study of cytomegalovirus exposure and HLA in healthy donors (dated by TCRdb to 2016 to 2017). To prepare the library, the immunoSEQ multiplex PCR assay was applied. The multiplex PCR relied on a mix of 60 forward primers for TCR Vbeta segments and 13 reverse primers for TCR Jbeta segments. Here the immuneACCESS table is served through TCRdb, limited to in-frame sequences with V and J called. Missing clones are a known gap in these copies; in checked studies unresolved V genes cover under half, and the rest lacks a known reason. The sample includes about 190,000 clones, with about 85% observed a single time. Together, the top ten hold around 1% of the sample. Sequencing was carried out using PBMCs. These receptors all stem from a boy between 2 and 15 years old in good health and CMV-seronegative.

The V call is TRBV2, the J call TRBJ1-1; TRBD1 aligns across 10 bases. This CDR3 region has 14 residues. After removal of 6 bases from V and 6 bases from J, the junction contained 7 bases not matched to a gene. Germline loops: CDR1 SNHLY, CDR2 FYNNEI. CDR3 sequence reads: CASRKGQGQPEAFF. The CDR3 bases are TGTGCCAGCAGGAAGGGACAGGGGCAACCTGAAGCTTTCTTT.

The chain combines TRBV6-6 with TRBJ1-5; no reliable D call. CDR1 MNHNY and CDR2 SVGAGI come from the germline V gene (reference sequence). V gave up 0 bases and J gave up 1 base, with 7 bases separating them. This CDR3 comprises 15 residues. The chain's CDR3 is CASSYSMGSNQPQHF. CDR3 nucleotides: TGTGCCAGCAGTTACTCGATGGGCAGCAATCAGCCCCAGCATTTT.

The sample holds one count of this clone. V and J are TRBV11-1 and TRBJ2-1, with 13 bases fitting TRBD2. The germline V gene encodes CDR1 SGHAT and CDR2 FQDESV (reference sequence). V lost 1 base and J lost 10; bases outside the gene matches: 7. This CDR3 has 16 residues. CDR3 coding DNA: TGTGCCAGCAGCTTAGGGGGACTAGCGGGATCCCGGGAGCAGTTCTTC. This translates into CASSLGGLAGSREQFF.

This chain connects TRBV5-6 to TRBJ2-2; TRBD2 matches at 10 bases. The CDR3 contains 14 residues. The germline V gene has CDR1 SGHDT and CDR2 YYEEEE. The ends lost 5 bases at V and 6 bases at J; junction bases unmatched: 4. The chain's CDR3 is CASSEGLASGELFF. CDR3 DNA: TGTGCCAGCAGTGAGGGACTAGCGTCCGGGGAGCTGTTTTTT.

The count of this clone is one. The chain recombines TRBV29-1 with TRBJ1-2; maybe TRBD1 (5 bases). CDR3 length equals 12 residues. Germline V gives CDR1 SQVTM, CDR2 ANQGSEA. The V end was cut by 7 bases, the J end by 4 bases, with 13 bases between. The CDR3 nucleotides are TGCAGCGCCGACCGGGGGGGCTATGGCTACACCTTC. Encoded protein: CSADRGGYGYTF. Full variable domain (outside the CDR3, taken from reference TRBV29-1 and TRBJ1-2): SAVISQKPSRDICQRGTSLTIQCQVDSQVTMMFWYRQQPGQSLTLIATANQGSEATYESGFVIDKFPISRPNLTFSTLTVSNMSPEDSSIYLCSADRGGYGYTFGSGTRLTVV.